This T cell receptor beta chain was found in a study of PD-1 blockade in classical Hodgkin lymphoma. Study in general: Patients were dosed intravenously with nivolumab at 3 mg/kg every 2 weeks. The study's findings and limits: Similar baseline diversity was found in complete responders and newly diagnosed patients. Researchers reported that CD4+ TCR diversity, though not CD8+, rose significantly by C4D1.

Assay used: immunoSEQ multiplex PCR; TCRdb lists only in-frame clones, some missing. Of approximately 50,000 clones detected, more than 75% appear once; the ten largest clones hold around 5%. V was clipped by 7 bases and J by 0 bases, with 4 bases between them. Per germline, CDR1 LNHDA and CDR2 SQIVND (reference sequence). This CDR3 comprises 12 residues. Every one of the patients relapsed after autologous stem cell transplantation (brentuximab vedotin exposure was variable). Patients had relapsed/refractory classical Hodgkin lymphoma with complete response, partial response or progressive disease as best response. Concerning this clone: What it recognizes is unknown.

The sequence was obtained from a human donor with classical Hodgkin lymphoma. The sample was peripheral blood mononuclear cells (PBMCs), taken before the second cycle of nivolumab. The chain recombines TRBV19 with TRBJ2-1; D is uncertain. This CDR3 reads CASTTSYNEQFF. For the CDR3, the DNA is TGTGCCAGTACGACCTCCTACAATGAGCAGTTCTTC.